The clone carrying this T cell receptor beta chain was seen a single time. Its antigen remains unidentified. The data originate from a study of shared clonotypes between healthy human individuals. Study-wide background: Each donor's CD8 memory used one plate, CD8 naive two, each CD4 subset three. Regarding the study as a whole: Around 4.7% was the fraction of naive CD4 clonotypes found shared across several donors.

CDR1 is SGDLS and CDR2 is YYNGEE in the germline V gene. The CDR3 length is 15 residues. Trimming removed 3 bases from V and 0 bases from J, with 10 bases in between. Replicate PCRs from sorted subsets contained roughly 190 ng DNA, which is around 29,000 T cell genomes. The method was immunoSEQ multiplex PCR; TCRdb's version includes in-frame clones alone and lacks a portion of them. The table shows over 2,000,000 clones, with around 93% occurring only once. Terminally differentiated effector memory CD45RA+ cells were excluded by CCR7 positive selection of CD45RO-negative cells. The sequencing sample was made of naive CD8+ T cells from PBMCs. The receptor was isolated from a man aged 18 to 30 in good health. Some clones in this sample may be carry-over from other donors' samples. The V gene is TRBV9, the J gene TRBJ2-1; D remains ambiguous. The CDR3 protein is CASSEDLSSYNEQFF. CDR3 nucleotides: TGTGCCAGCAGCGAGGACCTTAGCTCCTACAATGAGCAGTTCTTC.